This T cell receptor beta chain was identified during a study of blood T cell repertoires in COVID-19. Turning to the study itself: Samples taken during acute and convalescent COVID-19 were collected in the United States, Italy and Spain.

V was pared by 0 bases and J by 6 bases, with 6 bases of the junction left unmatched. Germline V gene data show CDR1 as SGHRS and CDR2 as YFSETQ. The CDR3 has 15 amino acids. Profiling relied on immunoSEQ multiplex PCR, and the TCRdb table lists in-frame clones only, not all of them. Of approximately 100,000 clones detected, around nine tenths appear once; the ten largest clones hold approximately 19%. The sequenced material came from peripheral blood. The TCR sequence derives from a human donor with acute or convalescent COVID-19. The donor label of this sample is uncertain. The rearrangement uses TRBV5-1 and TRBJ2-1; 7 positions match TRBD2. CDR3 sequence: CASSLVGTTPNEQFF. The CDR3 DNA is TGCGCCAGCAGCTTGGTCGGGACTACACCCAATGAGCAGTTCTTC.